This T cell receptor beta chain was captured in a study of T cell responses to AZD1222 COVID-19 vaccine. Points from the study as a whole: Spike-specific TCR breadth and depth went up after people got two AZD1222 doses. In all cases, repertoires were sampled only after the peak T cell response. Per reports, nearly half of all spike-specific TCRs target regions that are unmutated in variants. Spike-spanning, vaccine-associated CD4 TCRs were dominant at 160-218 and 743-854.

V lost 7 bases and J lost 4; bases outside the gene matches: 24. The V gene's germline CDR1 is PRHDT and CDR2 FYEKMQ (reference sequence). The CDR3 extends over 22 amino acids. The table came from immunoSEQ multiplex PCR; TCRdb's copy has only in-frame clones and leaves some out. The sample yields some 140,000 clones, 70% to 90% seen once. Comments on this clone: Antigen unknown.

The sequenced sample was peripheral blood, obtained on day 0 of AZD1222 vaccination. The rearrangement uses TRBV13 and TRBJ2-2, with 13 nucleotides matching TRBD2. The clonotype was recovered from an adult in good health. CDR3 nucleotide sequence: TGTGCCAGCAACGAAAGGGCGGGTTGGGTCAGGAGGACTAGCGGGAGCACCGGGGAGCTGTTTTTT. Amino acids: CASNERAGWVRRTSGSTGELFF.